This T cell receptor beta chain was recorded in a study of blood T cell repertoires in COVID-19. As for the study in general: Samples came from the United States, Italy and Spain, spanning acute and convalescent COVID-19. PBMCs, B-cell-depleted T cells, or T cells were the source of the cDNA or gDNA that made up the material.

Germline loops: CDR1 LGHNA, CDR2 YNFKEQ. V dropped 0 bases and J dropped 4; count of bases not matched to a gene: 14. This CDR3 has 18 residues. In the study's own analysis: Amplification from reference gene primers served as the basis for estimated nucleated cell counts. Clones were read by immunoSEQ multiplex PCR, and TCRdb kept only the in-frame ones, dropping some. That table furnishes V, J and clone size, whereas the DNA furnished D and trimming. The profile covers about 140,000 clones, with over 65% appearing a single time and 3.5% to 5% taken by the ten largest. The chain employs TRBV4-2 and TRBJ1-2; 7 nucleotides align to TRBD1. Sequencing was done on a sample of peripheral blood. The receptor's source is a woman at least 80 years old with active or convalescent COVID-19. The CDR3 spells CASSQDLGATGYGYGYTF. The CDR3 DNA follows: TGTGCCAGCAGCCAAGATCTAGGGGCGACAGGGTACGGCTATGGCTACACCTTC.